What follows describes a single T cell receptor (beta chain). The data derive from a study of T cell changes during pregnancy in multiple sclerosis. This CDR3 has 18 amino acids. Libraries were prepared by immunoSEQ multiplex PCR; TCRdb keeps only in-frame clonotypes and omits some of them. Of tens of thousands of clones in the sample, over 80% were seen once. The TCR sequence derives from a female donor with multiple sclerosis, enrolled in a pregnancy study. Material: CD8+ T cells from peripheral blood mononuclear cells, obtained in the third trimester of pregnancy. V usage is TRBV21-1 and J usage is TRBJ2-7; no check of the table's D call, TRBD1, against the DNA was made. TRBV21-1 has pseudogene status. CDR3 in DNA: TGTGCCAGCAGCACTCGACAGGGTTCAGGCTCCCCCTCCTACGAGCAGTACTTC. Its translation is CASSTRQGSGSPSYEQYF.